Listed below are T cell receptor beta chains from one sample, sequenced in a study of blood T cells in healthy people across ages. One entry per CDR3 protein, called by TCRdb with MiXCR from the 5' RACE reads. The repertoire holds some 1.1 million distinct CDR3 sequences, with 35% to 40% as singletons. Sample: blood. Receptor source: a man younger than 30 in good health. Both conserved end residues are part of each CDR3. The order of the fields is J gene, D gene, V gene, CDR3 protein. The D gene is left open where the match is weak.

J gene: TRBJ1-1
D gene: -
V gene: TRBV4-2
CDR3 protein: CASSQDLLQNTEAFF

J gene: TRBJ1-1
D gene: -
V gene: TRBV20-1
CDR3 protein: CSARDRAGRALNTEAFF

J gene: TRBJ2-6
D gene: TRBD1
V gene: TRBV2
CDR3 protein: CASRPGGSGANVLTF

J gene: TRBJ1-2
D gene: -
V gene: TRBV6-5
CDR3 protein: CASSYSSRASYGYTF

J gene: TRBJ1-5
D gene: -
V gene: TRBV4-3
CDR3 protein: CASSQDGGSDQPQHF

J gene: TRBJ1-1
D gene: -
V gene: TRBV15
CDR3 protein: CATREGGPAEAFF

J gene: TRBJ1-2
D gene: -
V gene: TRBV6-6
CDR3 protein: CASRNKLRQVNYGYTF

J gene: TRBJ1-2
D gene: TRBD1
V gene: TRBV5-1
CDR3 protein: CASSLLSGGFLGGYTF

J gene: TRBJ1-1
D gene: TRBD1
V gene: TRBV20-1
CDR3 protein: CSARRGQGATEAFF

J gene: TRBJ1-2
D gene: -
V gene: TRBV2
CDR3 protein: CASSNRVYGYTF

J gene: TRBJ2-7
D gene: -
V gene: TRBV12-3/TRBV12-4
CDR3 protein: CASSSGLIIYEQYF

J gene: TRBJ2-5
D gene: -
V gene: TRBV30
CDR3 protein: CAWRDSPQETQYF

J gene: TRBJ2-2
D gene: -
V gene: TRBV6-5
CDR3 protein: CASSYGVSGKLFF

J gene: TRBJ1-1
D gene: -
V gene: TRBV7-3
CDR3 protein: CASSPDGYGTEAFF

J gene: TRBJ1-4
D gene: -
V gene: TRBV2
CDR3 protein: CASSEGDGGDEKLFF

J gene: TRBJ2-3
D gene: TRBD1
V gene: TRBV3-1
CDR3 protein: CASSPPGTGSDTQYF

J gene: TRBJ2-1
D gene: TRBD2
V gene: TRBV4-3
CDR3 protein: CASSQDTSGASYNEQFF

J gene: TRBJ2-5
D gene: -
V gene: TRBV20-1
CDR3 protein: CSARRQQLEETQYF

J gene: TRBJ2-5
D gene: TRBD1
V gene: TRBV7-8
CDR3 protein: CASSFTQGAQETQYF

J gene: TRBJ2-3
D gene: TRBD2
V gene: TRBV5-6
CDR3 protein: CASSSGGRVTDTQYF

J gene: TRBJ2-5
D gene: TRBD2
V gene: TRBV20-1
CDR3 protein: CSARDRLAGAIETQYF

J gene: TRBJ2-7
D gene: TRBD2
V gene: TRBV27
CDR3 protein: CACPGLAGYEQYF

J gene: TRBJ2-5
D gene: TRBD2
V gene: TRBV4-3
CDR3 protein: CASSHRLAGGIETQYF

J gene: TRBJ2-5
D gene: TRBD1
V gene: TRBV5-1
CDR3 protein: CASSLGQGIDERYF

J gene: TRBJ1-1
D gene: -
V gene: TRBV5-1
CDR3 protein: CASSFDSRQTEAFF

J gene: TRBJ1-4
D gene: -
V gene: TRBV20-1
CDR3 protein: CSARDRGAGEKLFF

J gene: TRBJ1-5
D gene: TRBD1
V gene: TRBV2
CDR3 protein: CASSDGTGRNQPQHF

J gene: TRBJ1-2
D gene: -
V gene: TRBV7-7
CDR3 protein: CASSLEDRHPNYGYTF

J gene: TRBJ2-3
D gene: -
V gene: TRBV4-3
CDR3 protein: CASSQDSGSSDTLYF

J gene: TRBJ2-4
D gene: TRBD2
V gene: TRBV3-1
CDR3 protein: CASSQEPGGGSKNIQYF

J gene: TRBJ2-3
D gene: TRBD2
V gene: TRBV5-1
CDR3 protein: CASSLGLAGGRSRADTQYF

J gene: TRBJ2-1
D gene: TRBD2
V gene: TRBV7-3
CDR3 protein: CVSSQTSGGEYNEQFF

J gene: TRBJ1-5
D gene: -
V gene: TRBV12-3/TRBV12-4
CDR3 protein: CASSPVLGAQHF

J gene: TRBJ2-7
D gene: -
V gene: TRBV20-1
CDR3 protein: CSAKGRYEQYF

J gene: TRBJ2-3
D gene: TRBD2
V gene: TRBV12-3/TRBV12-4
CDR3 protein: CASRQPGGGARTDTQYF

J gene: TRBJ2-2
D gene: -
V gene: TRBV7-6
CDR3 protein: CASSLWVGLPNTGELFF

J gene: TRBJ2-6
D gene: TRBD1
V gene: TRBV9
CDR3 protein: CASSPTGQGFNVLTF

J gene: TRBJ1-2
D gene: -
V gene: TRBV6-2/TRBV6-3
CDR3 protein: CASRRGGLSYGYTF

J gene: TRBJ2-1
D gene: -
V gene: TRBV6-5
CDR3 protein: CASSYSVLLTGGNEQFF

J gene: TRBJ1-6
D gene: -
V gene: TRBV20-1
CDR3 protein: CSAQTGAWGRLSSSPLHF

J gene: TRBJ2-2
D gene: -
V gene: TRBV20-1
CDR3 protein: CSARRLQGDTGELFF

J gene: TRBJ1-1
D gene: -
V gene: TRBV4-3
CDR3 protein: CASSQAVGGTEAFF

J gene: -
D gene: -
V gene: TRBV12-5
CDR3 protein: CASGPRGAQETQFF

J gene: TRBJ2-1
D gene: -
V gene: TRBV4-1
CDR3 protein: CASSQGVAVYNEQFF

J gene: TRBJ2-3
D gene: -
V gene: TRBV7-2
CDR3 protein: CASSLISMTDTQYF

J gene: TRBJ1-5
D gene: -
V gene: TRBV6-1
CDR3 protein: CASSEAATGAQHF

J gene: TRBJ1-5
D gene: TRBD1
V gene: TRBV20-1
CDR3 protein: CSARDRTGLGQPQHF